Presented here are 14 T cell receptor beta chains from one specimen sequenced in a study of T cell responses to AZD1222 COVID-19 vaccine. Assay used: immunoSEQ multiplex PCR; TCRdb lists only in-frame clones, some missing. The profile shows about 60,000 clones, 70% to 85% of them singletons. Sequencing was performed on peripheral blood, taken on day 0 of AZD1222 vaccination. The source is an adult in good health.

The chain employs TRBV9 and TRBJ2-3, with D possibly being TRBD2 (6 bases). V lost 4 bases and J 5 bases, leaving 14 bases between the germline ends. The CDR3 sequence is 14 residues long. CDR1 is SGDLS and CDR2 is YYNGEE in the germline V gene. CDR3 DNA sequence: TGTGCCAGCAGCCCGCGGACTACAGGAGATACGCAGTATTTT. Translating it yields CASSPRTTGDTQYF.

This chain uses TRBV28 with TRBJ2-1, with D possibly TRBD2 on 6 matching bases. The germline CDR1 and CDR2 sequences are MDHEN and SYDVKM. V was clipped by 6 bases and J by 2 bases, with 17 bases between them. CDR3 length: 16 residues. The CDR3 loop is CASRDLTGETYNEQFF. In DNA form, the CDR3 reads TGTGCCAGCAGAGATCTAACGGGAGAGACCTACAATGAGCAGTTCTTC.

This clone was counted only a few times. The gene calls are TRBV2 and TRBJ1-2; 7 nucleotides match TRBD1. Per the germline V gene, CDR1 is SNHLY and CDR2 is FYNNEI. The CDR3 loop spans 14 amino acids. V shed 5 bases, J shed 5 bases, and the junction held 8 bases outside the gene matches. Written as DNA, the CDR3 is TGTGCCAGCAGTCGGGACAGCCCTTTATATGGCTACACCTTC. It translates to CASSRDSPLYGYTF. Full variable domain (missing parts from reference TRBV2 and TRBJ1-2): EPEVTQTPSHQVTQMGQEVILRCVPISNHLYFYWYRQILGQKVEFLVSFYNNEISEKSEIFDDQFSVERPDGSNFTLKIRSTKLEDSAMYFCASSRDSPLYGYTFGSGTRLTVV.

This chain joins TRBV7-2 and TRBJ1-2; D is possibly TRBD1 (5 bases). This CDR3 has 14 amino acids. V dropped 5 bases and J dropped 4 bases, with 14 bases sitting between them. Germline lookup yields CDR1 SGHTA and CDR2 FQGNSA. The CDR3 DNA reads TGTGCCAGCAGCCCTCAGGCAGGGACCTATGGCTACACCTTC. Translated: CASSPQAGTYGYTF.

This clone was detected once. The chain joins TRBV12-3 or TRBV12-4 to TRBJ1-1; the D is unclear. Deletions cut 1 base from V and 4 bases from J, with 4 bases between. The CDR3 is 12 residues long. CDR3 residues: CASSLGVTEAFF. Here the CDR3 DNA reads TGTGCCAGCAGTTTAGGGGTCACTGAAGCTTTCTTT.

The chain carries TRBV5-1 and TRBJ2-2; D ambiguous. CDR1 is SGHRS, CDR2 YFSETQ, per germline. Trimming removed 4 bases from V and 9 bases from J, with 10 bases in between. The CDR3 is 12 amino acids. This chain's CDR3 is CASSKLSRELFF. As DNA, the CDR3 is TGCGCCAGCAGCAAGCTGTCTCGGGAGCTGTTTTTT.

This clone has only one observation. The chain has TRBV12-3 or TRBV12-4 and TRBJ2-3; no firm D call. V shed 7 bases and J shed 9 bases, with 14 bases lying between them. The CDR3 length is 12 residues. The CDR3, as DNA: TGTGCCAGCACCAACACACCACCCACGCAGTATTTT. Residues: CASTNTPPTQYF.

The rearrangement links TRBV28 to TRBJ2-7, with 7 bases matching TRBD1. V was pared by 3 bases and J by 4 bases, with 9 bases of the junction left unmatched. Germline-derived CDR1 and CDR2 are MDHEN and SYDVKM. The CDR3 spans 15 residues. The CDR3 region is CASSFYRGARYEQYF. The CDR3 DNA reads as TGTGCCAGCAGTTTTTACAGGGGAGCCAGGTACGAGCAGTACTTC.

CDR3 nucleotide sequence: TGTGCCAGCAGCTTAGGGACTAGTTTAACCGGGGAGCTGTTTTTT. Translating it yields CASSLGTSLTGELFF. The chain uses TRBV13 and TRBJ2-2; perhaps TRBD2 as D (6 bases). Between the trimmed V and J ends, which lost 0 bases and 5 bases, there was a span of 10 bases. This CDR3 is built from 15 residues. Per germline, CDR1 PRHDT and CDR2 FYEKMQ (reference sequence).

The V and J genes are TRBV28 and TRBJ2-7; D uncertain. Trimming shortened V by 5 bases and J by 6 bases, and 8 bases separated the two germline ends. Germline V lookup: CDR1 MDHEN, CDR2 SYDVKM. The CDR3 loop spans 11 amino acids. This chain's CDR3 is CASSGPVEQYF. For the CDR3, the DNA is TGTGCCAGCAGTGGCCCTGTCGAGCAGTACTTC.

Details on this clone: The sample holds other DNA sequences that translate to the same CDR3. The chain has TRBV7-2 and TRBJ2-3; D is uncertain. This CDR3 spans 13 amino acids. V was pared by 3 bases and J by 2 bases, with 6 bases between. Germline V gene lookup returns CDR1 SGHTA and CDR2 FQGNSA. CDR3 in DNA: TGTGCCAGCAGCTTGGGCTACACAGATACGCAGTATTTT. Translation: CASSLGYTDTQYF.

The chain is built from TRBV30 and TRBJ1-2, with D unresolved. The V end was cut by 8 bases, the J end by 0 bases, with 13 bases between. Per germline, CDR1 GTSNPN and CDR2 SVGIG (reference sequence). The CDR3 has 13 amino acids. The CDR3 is CALAGVSNYGYTF. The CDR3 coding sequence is TGTGCCCTAGCTGGGGTCTCTAACTATGGCTACACCTTC.

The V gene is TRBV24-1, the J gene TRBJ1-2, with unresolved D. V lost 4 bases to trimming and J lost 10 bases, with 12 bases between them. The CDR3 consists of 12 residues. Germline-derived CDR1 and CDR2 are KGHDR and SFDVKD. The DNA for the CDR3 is TGTGCCACCAGTGACAAGGCACGGGCCTACACCTTC. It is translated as CATSDKARAYTF.

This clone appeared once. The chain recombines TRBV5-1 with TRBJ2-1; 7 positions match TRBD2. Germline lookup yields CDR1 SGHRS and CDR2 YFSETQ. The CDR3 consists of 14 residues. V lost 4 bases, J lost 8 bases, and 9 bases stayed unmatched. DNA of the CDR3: TGCGCCAGCAGCCACGGGAGGAGGGACGATGAGCAGTTCTTC. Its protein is CASSHGRRDDEQFF.